This T cell receptor (beta chain) came from a study of OX40 agonist ivuxolimab in advanced cancers. The overall study: Patients took ivuxolimab, an agonistic anti-OX40 (CD134) antibody. People who had prior anti-PD-1, anti-PD-L1 or anti-CTLA-4 therapy could take part, and around 40% had some.

The assay was immunoSEQ multiplex PCR, and TCRdb's table has in-frame clones only and misses some. The sample records roughly 70,000 clones, about 81% being singletons. Of note for this clone: Its antigen is as yet unknown.

V lost 6 bases and J 11 bases, leaving 20 bases between the germline ends. Germline CDR1 is MDHEN and CDR2 is SYDVKM. The CDR3 length is 14 residues. Study outcomes and limitations: Normalized T-cell clonal expansion was also low in some nonresponders. People who partly responded at 0.1-3.0 mg/kg had some of the least clonal expansion seen.

This TCR was sampled from an adult with an advanced solid tumor such as melanoma, head and neck, liver or kidney cancer. Sequenced material: CD4+ or CD8+ T cells sorted from blood, taken in a trial of the OX40 agonist ivuxolimab. This chain joins TRBV28 and TRBJ1-5, with no clear D. The CDR3 is CASRLVGLHLSQHF. CDR3 coding DNA: TGTGCCAGCAGACTAGTGGGCCTTCATTTGTCCCAGCATTTT.